This passage covers 5 T cell receptor beta chains from one sample sequenced in a study of OX40 agonist ivuxolimab in advanced cancers. The table came from immunoSEQ multiplex PCR; TCRdb's copy has only in-frame clones and leaves some out. The table has approximately 70,000 clones, just over 90% seen once. This sample comprised CD4+ or CD8+ T cells sorted from blood, obtained in a trial of the OX40 agonist ivuxolimab. The receptors stem from an adult with an advanced solid tumor such as melanoma, head and neck, liver or kidney cancer.

CDR3 in amino acids: CASSFGSPYEQYF. CDR3 nucleotide sequence: TGTGCCAGCAGCTTTGGCAGTCCCTACGAGCAGTACTTC. The rearrangement links TRBV5-4 to TRBJ2-7; D call uncertain. This CDR3 has 13 amino acids. The germline gives CDR1 SGHNT, CDR2 YYREEE (reference sequence). Trimming cost V 2 bases and J 2 bases, with 8 bases left between them.

The CDR3 reads CASGFQGGSYNEQFF. For the CDR3, the DNA is TGTGCTAGTGGTTTTCAAGGAGGCTCCTACAATGAGCAGTTCTTC. The chain links TRBV12-5 to TRBJ2-1, with a possible D match to TRBD2 (5 bases). The CDR3 loop spans 15 amino acids. V gave up 3 bases and J gave up 0 bases, with 9 bases separating them. The germline V gene encodes CDR1 LGHNT and CDR2 FRNRAP.

The V call is TRBV7-9, the J call TRBJ2-2, with TRBD1 matching 7 bases. V gave up 2 bases and J gave up 7 bases; unmatched junction bases: 10. The CDR3 contains 16 residues. CDR1 is SEHNR, CDR2 FQNEAQ, per germline (reference sequence). The CDR3 loop is CASSLTGAASGGELFF. CDR3 nucleotide sequence: TGTGCCAGCAGCTTAACAGGGGCCGCGTCCGGCGGGGAGCTGTTTTTT.

The V gene is TRBV27, the J gene TRBJ2-6; D remains unclear. Trimming removed 9 bases from V and 2 bases from J, with 8 bases in between. Germline V lookup: CDR1 MNHEY, CDR2 SMNVEV (reference sequence). CDR3 length: 13 residues. The CDR3 is CARVAAGANVLTF. CDR3 bases: TGTGCCAGGGTGGCGGCTGGGGCCAACGTCCTGACTTTC.

This chain uses TRBV9 with TRBJ2-5, with 9 positions matching TRBD2. The V gene's germline CDR1 is SGDLS and CDR2 YYNGEE. The CDR3 covers 16 residues. Unmatched junction bases numbered 8, after V lost 1 base and J lost 4 bases. As DNA, the CDR3 is TGTGCCAGCAGCGTATATAGCGGGGGCGCGGGAGAGACCCAGTACTTC. It yields the protein CASSVYSGGAGETQYF.